These 29 T cell receptor beta chains were all obtained from the same sample, sequenced in a study of T-cell memory formation after mild COVID-19. TCRdb re-called the 5' RACE reads through MiXCR, storing one row per CDR3 protein. The repertoire holds over 350,000 distinct CDR3 sequences, with approximately 15% as singletons. Sequenced: PBMCs or a T cell subset sorted from them (not recorded which). All receptors come from a man between 18 and 35 years old who had mild COVID-19 (a few samples of this study predate the infection). Cell type and time point are not known.

This clonotype occurred a few times. CDR3 in amino acids: CSAHATGRTDTQYF. CDR3 coding DNA: TGCAGTGCACATGCCACGGGGCGCACAGATACGCAGTATTTT. The chain uses TRBV20-1 and TRBJ2-3; either TRBD1 or TRBD2 may fit D (5 bases each). This CDR3 region has 14 residues. V shed 6 bases and J shed 1 base, with 14 bases lying between them. In germline, CDR1 is DFQATT, CDR2 SNEGSKA (reference sequence).

This clonotype has only a few counts. The J gene is TRBJ1-5, the V gene TRBV7-9; 7 bases are shared with TRBD1. From germline, CDR1 is SEHNR and CDR2 FQNEAQ (reference sequence). CDR3 size: 15 residues. J gave up 6 bases and V 5 bases, and 10 bases lay outside the gene matches. This CDR3 reads CASSHTGEFGQPQHF. As DNA, the CDR3 is TGTGCCAGCAGCCACACAGGGGAGTTCGGTCAGCCCCAGCATTTT.

This clonotype was found a few times. This chain joins TRBV20-1 and TRBJ2-3; a possible D gene is TRBD2 (6 bases). V lost 7 bases, J lost 1 base, and 9 bases lay in between. This CDR3 comprises 12 residues. Germline V gene data show CDR1 as DFQATT and CDR2 as SNEGSKA (reference sequence). CDR3 loop: CSVPSGTDTQYF. The CDR3 DNA sequence: TGCAGTGTCCCTAGCGGCACAGATACGCAGTATTTT.

This clonotype has only a few counts. The chain combines TRBV4-1 with TRBJ2-3; 8 bases align to TRBD1. The V and J ends lost 1 base and 6 bases, in that order; junction bases with no gene match: 18. Germline V gene data show CDR1 as MGHRA and CDR2 as YSYEKL. The CDR3 runs 19 residues. The CDR3 loop reads CASSQGAPGQVARVDTQYF. The CDR3, as DNA: TGCGCCAGCAGCCAAGGGGCGCCGGGACAGGTTGCAAGAGTGGATACGCAGTATTTT.

This clonotype was recorded only once. The V gene is TRBV12-3 or TRBV12-4, the J gene TRBJ1-6, with D perhaps TRBD1 (5 bases). The CDR3 sequence is 14 residues long. V lost 3 bases and J lost 5, with 8 bases in between. For the CDR3, the DNA is TGTGCCAGCAGTTTTGCAGGGAATAATTCACCCCTCCACTTT. Protein product: CASSFAGNNSPLHF.

This clonotype turned up a few times. Here the CDR3 reads CASSLVGDTVTGELFF. For the CDR3, the DNA is TGTGCCAGCAGCCTGGTGGGGGACACGGTGACCGGGGAGCTGTTTTTT. This chain uses TRBV5-6 with TRBJ2-2; a weak D match, TRBD1 (6 bases). Trimming stripped 4 bases from V and 5 bases from J, with 18 bases between. From germline, CDR1 is SGHDT and CDR2 YYEEEE. This CDR3 spans 16 amino acids.

This chain joins TRBV28 and TRBJ1-5; D remains ambiguous. Germline CDR1 and CDR2: MDHEN and SYDVKM. The CDR3 sequence is 14 residues long. V was clipped by 4 bases and J by 1 base, with 8 bases between them. The CDR3 loop is CASSSSGSNQPQHF. DNA for the CDR3: TGTGCCAGCAGTTCTTCAGGAAGCAATCAGCCCCAGCATTTT.

This chain connects TRBV20-1 to TRBJ2-1; D gene ambiguous. The CDR3 contains 14 residues. Germline-derived CDR1 and CDR2 are DFQATT and SNEGSKA (reference sequence). The V gene lost 6 bases and the J gene lost 0 bases, with 12 bases spanning the gap. The CDR3 coding sequence is TGCAGTGCCCTCCCGTCCAACTCCTACAATGAGCAGTTCTTC. As protein: CSALPSNSYNEQFF.

This clonotype was observed a few times. The chain recombines TRBV2 with TRBJ2-7; either TRBD1 or TRBD2 may fit D (6 bases each). The CDR3 consists of 15 residues. V lost 3 bases to trimming and J lost 5 bases, with 17 bases between them. The germline CDR1 and CDR2 sequences are SNHLY and FYNNEI. The CDR3 DNA follows: TGTGCCAGCAGTGAGGCCAGGGGAGGTTTGAACGAGCAGTACGTC. Protein: CASSEARGGLNEQYV.

J is TRBJ1-5 and V is TRBV7-9, with a possible D match to TRBD1 (5 bases). The CDR3 runs to 16 residues. Germline V gene lookup returns CDR1 SEHNR and CDR2 FQNEAQ (reference sequence). Trimming took off 1 base at V and 1 base at J, with 11 bases between the two ends. Written as DNA, the CDR3 is TGTGCCAGCAGCTTAGGTCGGGGCAGCAGCAATCAGCCCCAGCATTTT. Translating gives CASSLGRGSSNQPQHF.

The rearrangement links TRBV7-6 to TRBJ1-1; tentative D call: TRBD1 (5 bases). Per the germline V gene, CDR1 is SGHVS and CDR2 is FNYEAQ. The CDR3 has 15 amino acids. Deletions cut 6 bases from V and 3 bases from J, with 17 bases between. The CDR3 region has the DNA TGTGCCAGCAGTCCCGAAGCGGGGGTACACACTGAAGCTTTCTTT. Translation gives CASSPEAGVHTEAFF.

This clonotype has more than one count but fewer than ten. This chain joins TRBV20-1 and TRBJ1-6, with no clear D. V lost 6 bases, J lost 0 bases, and 12 bases lay in between. Germline V gene lookup returns CDR1 DFQATT and CDR2 SNEGSKA (reference sequence). This CDR3 comprises 15 residues. CDR3 in DNA: TGCAGTGCGCCGACGTTAAGCTCCTATAATTCACCCCTCCACTTT. Protein product: CSAPTLSSYNSPLHF.

This clonotype was picked up many times. The chain links TRBV5-1 to TRBJ1-2, with TRBD1 matching over 8 bases. V lost 0 bases and J lost 8; bases outside the gene matches: 9. The CDR3 contains 15 residues. Germline V gene data show CDR1 as SGHRS and CDR2 as YFSETQ. The CDR3: CASSLEIGQGGGYTF. For the CDR3, the DNA is TGCGCCAGCAGCTTGGAAATCGGACAGGGAGGCGGCTACACCTTC.

The chain employs TRBV7-2 and TRBJ2-3; D is ambiguous. V dropped 5 bases and J dropped 0 bases, with 12 bases sitting between them. The CDR3 spans 15 residues. The germline CDR1 and CDR2 sequences are SGHTA and FQGNSA. The CDR3 loop is CASSPIYGSTDTQYF. The CDR3 DNA reads as TGTGCCAGCAGCCCTATCTACGGTAGCACAGATACGCAGTATTTT.

This clonotype was observed a few times. The chain employs TRBV4-1 and TRBJ1-1, with D perhaps TRBD1 (5 bases). This CDR3 comprises 15 residues. Per the germline V gene, CDR1 is MGHRA and CDR2 is YSYEKL. Trimming took 1 base from V and 0 from J, leaving 9 bases between them. CDR3 sequence reads: CASSQVAGVNTEAFF. The CDR3 nucleotides are TGCGCCAGCAGCCAAGTAGCGGGGGTGAACACTGAAGCTTTCTTT.

CDR3: CASSQGQLAGGLRETQYF. In DNA form, the CDR3 reads TGCGCCAGCAGCCAAGGTCAACTAGCGGGGGGCTTGAGGGAGACCCAGTACTTC. The rearrangement uses TRBV4-3 and TRBJ2-5; TRBD2 matches at 12 bases. Trimming removed 1 base from V and 5 bases from J; junction bases left unmatched: 11. The length of the CDR3 is 18 residues. The germline CDR1 and CDR2 sequences are LGHNA and YSLEER.

J is TRBJ1-2 and V is TRBV9; D remains unclear. Germline loops: CDR1 SGDLS, CDR2 YYNGEE. The CDR3 sequence is 14 residues long. V shed 6 bases and J shed 2 bases, with 14 bases lying between them. The CDR3 DNA follows: TGTGCCAGCACCCTTGGAGGAGGGAACTATGGCTACACCTTC. Translating gives CASTLGGGNYGYTF.

This clonotype was seen a handful of times. The chain is built from TRBV7-9 and TRBJ1-1; 9 bases map to TRBD1. The V and J ends lost 2 bases and 3 bases, in that order; junction bases with no gene match: 7. This CDR3 is 16 amino acids long. Germline V gene lookup returns CDR1 SEHNR and CDR2 FQNEAQ (reference sequence). The CDR3 sequence is CASSLTGGIKDTEAFF. CDR3 bases: TGTGCCAGCAGCTTAACAGGGGGCATAAAGGACACTGAAGCTTTCTTT.

The chain recombines TRBV5-1 with TRBJ2-3, with D uncertain. The germline gives CDR1 SGHRS, CDR2 YFSETQ. Trimming left V 5 bases short and J 1 base short, with 11 bases between. The CDR3 runs to 14 residues. The DNA of the CDR3 is TGCGCCAGCAGTGGGATTACTGGCACAGATACGCAGTATTTT. This gives the protein CASSGITGTDTQYF.

This clonotype has a handful of counts. V and J are TRBV27 and TRBJ2-1; no clear D gene. Trimming stripped 10 bases from V and 10 bases from J, with 14 bases between. The CDR3 extends over 11 amino acids. Germline lookup yields CDR1 MNHEY and CDR2 SMNVEV (reference sequence). In DNA, the CDR3 is TGTGCCATCTTTCACGGTGGGGAGCAGTTCTTC. Protein product: CAIFHGGEQFF.

This clonotype was seen many times. The genes are TRBV5-1 and TRBJ1-1, with D maybe TRBD1 (6 bases). This CDR3 is 14 amino acids long. The V and J ends lost 4 bases and 6 bases respectively, with 16 bases between them. Per the germline V gene, CDR1 is SGHRS and CDR2 is YFSETQ. CDR3 sequence reads: CASSARGAISEAFF. The CDR3 nucleotides read TGCGCCAGCAGCGCCCGGGGGGCGATTTCTGAAGCTTTCTTT.

The chain recombines TRBV20-1 with TRBJ1-5; D gene ambiguous. From germline, CDR1 is DFQATT and CDR2 SNEGSKA (reference sequence). V was pared by 1 base and J by 5 bases, with 9 bases between. The CDR3 runs 13 residues. The CDR3 DNA follows: TGCAGTGCTAGAGTACGGCGGGATCAGCCCCAGCATTTT. This encodes CSARVRRDQPQHF.

This clonotype was seen ten or more times. The J gene is TRBJ2-6, the V gene TRBV7-2, with TRBD1 matching over 7 bases. Germline V gives CDR1 SGHTA, CDR2 FQGNSA. V trimming: 4 bases; J trimming: 0 bases; junction bases outside the gene matches: 9. The CDR3 is 18 residues long. CDR3 coding DNA: TGTGCCAGCAGCTATGTAGGGACAGCCAACTCTGGGGCCAACGTCCTGACTTTC. Protein sequence: CASSYVGTANSGANVLTF. Based on the CDR3 plus reference TRBV7-2 and TRBJ2-6, the full variable domain is GAGVSQSPSNKVTEKGKDVELRCDPISGHTALYWYRQSLGQGLEFLIYFQGNSAPDKSGLPSDRFSAERTGGSVSTLTIQRTQQEDSAVYLCASSYVGTANSGANVLTFGAGSRLTVL.

This clonotype was counted a few times. The chain is built from TRBV4-1 and TRBJ2-7; no definite D call. The germline CDR1 and CDR2 sequences are MGHRA and YSYEKL. CDR3 size: 16 residues. CDR3 nucleotides: TGCGCCAGCAGCCAAGGAATTGGGCGGAGCTCCTACGAGCAGTACGTG. Amino acids: CASSQGIGRSSYEQYV.

This clonotype has a handful of counts. This chain links TRBV12-3 or TRBV12-4 with TRBJ2-7, with 11 positions matching TRBD1. The CDR3 sequence is 17 residues long. Trimming at V came to 1 base and at J to 5 bases, leaving 10 bases not matched to a gene. The DNA of the CDR3 is TGTGCCAGCAGTTTAGTAGGGGGACAGGGGGTTTCGGACGAGCAGTACTTC. Residues: CASSLVGGQGVSDEQYF.

The CDR3 DNA is TGTGCCAGCAGCCCGGGACAGGGGAGCGAAAAACTGTTTTTT. This translates into CASSPGQGSEKLFF. This chain uses TRBV7-9 with TRBJ1-4; 10 nucleotides agree with TRBD1. The length of the CDR3 is 14 residues. Germline trimming cut 5 bases from V and 8 bases from J; bases unmatched to any gene: 5. Germline assignment: CDR1 SEHNR and CDR2 FQNEAQ (reference sequence).

This clonotype was seen a handful of times. The chain links TRBV27 to TRBJ1-1; D unclear. The CDR3 extends over 13 amino acids. Per germline, CDR1 MNHEY and CDR2 SMNVEV (reference sequence). V lost 10 bases to trimming and J lost 1 base, with 13 bases between them. The CDR3 coding sequence is TGTGCCACCCAAGGTGTAAGGAACACTGAAGCTTTCTTT. Its translation: CATQGVRNTEAFF.

The chain combines TRBV5-8 with TRBJ2-2, with 10 bases that match TRBD1. The trim removed 5 bases at V and 7 bases at J, leaving 8 bases unmatched. The CDR3 length is 15 residues. CDR1 is SGHTS, CDR2 YDEGEE, per germline. CDR3 loop: CASSSGDRGDGELFF. Written as DNA, the CDR3 is TGTGCCAGCAGTTCTGGGGACAGGGGCGACGGGGAGCTGTTTTTT. Full variable domain (outside the CDR3, taken from reference TRBV5-8 and TRBJ2-2): EAGVTQSPTHLIKTRGQQATLRCSPISGHTSVYWYQQALGLGLQFLLWYDEGEERNRGNFPPRFSGRQFPNYSSELNVNALELEDSALYLCASSSGDRGDGELFFGEGSRLTVL.

This clonotype has a handful of counts. CDR3 bases: TGCGCCAGCAGCGAACAGGGAAGGGAACCCTACGAGCAGTACTTC. Protein product: CASSEQGREPYEQYF. V is TRBV5-1 and J is TRBJ2-7; perhaps TRBD1 as D (6 bases). The CDR3 loop spans 15 amino acids. Germline CDR1 reads SGHRS; CDR2 reads YFSETQ. Trimming shortened V by 4 bases and J by 2 bases, and 16 bases separated the two germline ends.